The subject of this entry is one TCR beta chain. Antigen specificity is unknown. The same CDR3 arises from other DNA sequences in this sample as well. With 0 bases clipped from V and 1 base from J, the junction kept 1 base outside the gene matches. CDR3 length: 14 residues. Looked up from germline, CDR1 is SGHRS and CDR2 is YFSETQ. This entry comes from a study of cytomegalovirus exposure and HLA in healthy donors. The study, taken as a whole, reports: Roughly even sequencing depth across donors was the assumption behind the presence/absence analyses. Later, an analysis showed that TCR beta chains associated with HLA were more clonally expanded than others that were equally common.

PCR used 60 Vbeta primers and 13 Jbeta primers. The protocol was immunoSEQ multiplex PCR, while the TCRdb copy is restricted to in-frame clones and leaves out a portion. The sample carries 150,000 to 160,000 clones, roughly 82% recorded once. The sample taken for sequencing was PBMCs. The clonotype comes from a woman aged 45-60 years in good health and CMV-seropositive. This chain joins TRBV5-1 and TRBJ2-7; 7 bases are a match to TRBD1. CDR3 region: CASSLGQGSYEQYF. CDR3 DNA: TGCGCCAGCAGCTTGGGACAGGGTTCCTACGAGCAGTACTTC.